The entry below describes one T cell receptor (beta chain). TCRdb passed the RACE reads through MiXCR, listing each CDR3 protein once. The repertoire has about 120,000 distinct CDR3 sequences, roughly an eighth of them found once; the top ten carry around 0.84%. Time point: patch test 1, 2 weeks after DPC sensitization. The treatment denotes: therapeutic diphenylcyclopropenone sensitization with weekly scalp DPC. The germline CDR1 and CDR2 sequences are SGHVS and FQNEAQ. V was shortened by 5 bases and J by 3 bases, with 10 bases between the two germline ends. This CDR3 comprises 13 residues. This sample was taken from a study of human T cells and chemical hapten exposure.

This rearrangement joins TRBV7-8 to TRBJ2-5; no definite D call. The origin of this receptor is a man younger than 30 with alopecia areata. Some clones in this sample may be carry-over from other donors' samples. Sample: whole blood, taken in connection with sensitization to the hapten diphenylcyclopropenone (DPC). The chain's CDR3 is CASSSLTKETQYF. CDR3 nucleotide sequence: TGTGCCAGCAGCAGTCTAACCAAAGAGACCCAGTACTTC.